What follows are 27 T cell receptor beta chains derived from one specimen sequenced in a study of blood T cell repertoires in COVID-19. TCRdb keeps only in-frame clones here, not all; method: immunoSEQ multiplex PCR. The data show 55,000 to 80,000 clones, about four fifths seen once. Sequences were obtained from peripheral blood. Receptors were obtained from a human donor in a cohort sampled during active COVID-19.

V usage is TRBV29-1 and J usage is TRBJ1-1; D possibly corresponds to TRBD1 (5 bases). The ends were cut back, 5 bases at V and 11 bases at J, with 27 bases in the middle. The germline V gene encodes CDR1 SQVTM and CDR2 ANQGSEA. The CDR3 runs to 15 residues. DNA for the CDR3: TGCAGCGTTAGGGTACAAGCCTCAGGGCCCTTTTCCGCTTTCTTT. This gives the protein CSVRVQASGPFSAFF.

This clone was seen repeatedly, ten times or more. V gene TRBV5-8 combines with J gene TRBJ1-2, with 12 nucleotides matching TRBD1. V shed 3 bases and J 4 bases; nucleotides not matched to a gene: 13. Germline V lookup: CDR1 SGHTS, CDR2 YDEGEE. This CDR3 comprises 18 residues. The CDR3 sequence: CASSYRRGQGATRYGYTF. The CDR3 DNA follows: TGTGCCAGCAGCTATCGCCGGGGACAGGGGGCAACCCGCTATGGCTACACCTTC.

The CDR3, as DNA: TGTGCCAGCAGTAGGAGGTCTCCGGGACTAGCGGGGGGTTCCGAGCAGTACTTC. Amino acid sequence: CASSRRSPGLAGGSEQYF. This rearrangement joins TRBV6-2 or TRBV6-3 to TRBJ2-7, with 15 bases that match TRBD2. The CDR3 has 18 amino acids. Unmatched junction bases numbered 14, after V lost 5 bases and J lost 6 bases. The germline CDR1 and CDR2 sequences are MNHEY and SVGEGT.

The J gene is TRBJ2-2, the V gene TRBV9; TRBD2 is a possible D gene (7 bases). The ends were cut back, 5 bases at V and 0 bases at J, with 17 bases in the middle. This CDR3 comprises 17 residues. The germline V gene has CDR1 SGDLS and CDR2 YYNGEE. CDR3 sequence: CASRPGRGATNTGELFF. CDR3 bases: TGTGCCAGCAGACCGGGGAGGGGGGCAACGAACACCGGGGAGCTGTTTTTT.

The chain carries TRBV24-1 and TRBJ1-2; 8 bases line up with TRBD1. J gave up 11 bases and V 1 base, and 8 bases lay outside the gene matches. CDR1 and CDR2 (germline): KGHDR, SFDVKD. The length of the CDR3 is 14 residues. CDR3 loop: CATSDFGTGGEYTF. The CDR3 nucleotides read TGTGCCACCAGTGATTTCGGGACAGGTGGGGAGTACACCTTC.

This clone is a singleton in its sample. V is TRBV3-1 (or the pseudogene TRBV3-2) and J is TRBJ1-1; possibly TRBD1 for D (5 bases). Germline V CDR1 and CDR2: LGHDT, YNNKEL (reference sequence). V dropped 3 bases and J dropped 10 bases, with 18 bases sitting between them. The length of the CDR3 is 14 residues. CDR3 in amino acids: CASSHPGSRGGAFF. The DNA for the CDR3 is TGTGCCAGCAGCCACCCCGGGAGTAGGGGTGGAGCTTTCTTT.

V is TRBV28 and J is TRBJ2-1, with D perhaps matching TRBD2 (5 bases). The germline CDR1 and CDR2 sequences are MDHEN and SYDVKM. Trimming took off 1 base at V and 6 bases at J, with 28 bases between the two ends. The CDR3 runs 20 residues. CDR3 residues: CASSLFQRRNSRTFRNEQFF. CDR3 nucleotide sequence: TGTGCCAGCAGTTTATTCCAGCGGCGCAACTCGCGGACTTTCCGCAATGAGCAGTTCTTC.

The V gene is TRBV6-2 or TRBV6-3, the J gene TRBJ2-2; D is unclear. The V gene lost 4 bases and the J gene lost 3 bases, with 9 bases spanning the gap. The CDR3 spans 14 residues. The germline CDR1 and CDR2 sequences are MNHEY and SVGEGT. CDR3 bases: TGTGCCAGCAGTTGGTCTACAGACACCGGGGAGCTGTTTTTT. It encodes CASSWSTDTGELFF.

This sequence joins TRBV11-2 and TRBJ1-6; D remains ambiguous. Trimming removed 6 bases from V and 10 bases from J, with 19 bases in between. The CDR3 has 15 residues. Germline CDR1 is SGHAT and CDR2 is FQNNGV. The CDR3 nucleotides are TGTGCCAGCAGTTCTGGTTGGGGAGGCTACTCACCCCTCCACTTT. Translation: CASSSGWGGYSPLHF. The variable domain in full, with the rest retrieved from reference TRBV11-2 and TRBJ1-6, is EAGVAQSPRYKIIEKRQSVAFWCNPISGHATLYWYQQILGQGPKLLIQFQNNGVVDDSQLPKDRFSAERLKGVDSTLKIQPAKLEDSAVYLCASSSGWGGYSPLHFGNGTRLTVT.

As DNA, the CDR3 is TGCAGCGTGGGACAGGGGGAATCCTACGAGCAGTACTTC. Protein: CSVGQGESYEQYF. V gene TRBV29-1 combines with J gene TRBJ2-7, with 11 nucleotides matching TRBD1. This CDR3 is built from 13 residues. Germline lookup yields CDR1 SQVTM and CDR2 ANQGSEA. J gave up 1 base and V 6 bases, and 2 bases lay outside the gene matches.

The chain links TRBV30 to TRBJ1-2; the D gene is possibly TRBD1 (5 bases). Germline CDR1 reads GTSNPN; CDR2 reads SVGIG (reference sequence). V was pared by 5 bases and J by 5 bases, with 18 bases between. CDR3 size: 14 residues. The CDR3 here is CAWAPGGGSYGYTF. CDR3 nucleotides: TGTGCCTGGGCCCCGGGGGGAGGTTCTTATGGCTACACCTTC.

The J gene is TRBJ2-5, the V gene TRBV2, with D possibly being TRBD2 (6 bases). The CDR3 is 12 amino acids. V was cut by 7 bases and J by 5 bases, with 11 bases left in between. Germline values: CDR1 SNHLY, CDR2 FYNNEI. The CDR3 loop reads CASMGGMETQYF. The DNA of the CDR3 is TGTGCCAGCATGGGGGGTATGGAGACCCAGTACTTC.

This clone was seen a single time. V is TRBV5-5 and J is TRBJ2-2, with 9 bases identical to TRBD2. The ends lost 0 bases at V and 0 bases at J; junction bases unmatched: 6. In germline, CDR1 is SGHKS, CDR2 YYEKEE (reference sequence). This CDR3 has 18 amino acids. CDR3 residues: CASSLVAAGGPNTGELFF. CDR3 DNA: TGTGCCAGCAGCTTGGTGGCAGCGGGGGGCCCGAACACCGGGGAGCTGTTTTTT.

This clone was counted a single time. The rearrangement uses TRBV5-1 and TRBJ2-5; possibly TRBD1 for D (5 bases). This CDR3 has 14 residues. Germline V CDR1 and CDR2: SGHRS, YFSETQ. Trimming pared 6 bases from V and 4 bases from J, leaving 16 bases between. Written as DNA, the CDR3 is TGCGCCAGCAATAGCCAGGGCGGAATAGAGACCCAGTACTTC. This encodes CASNSQGGIETQYF.

V gene TRBV7-9 combines with J gene TRBJ1-2; 10 bases line up with TRBD1. Germline V gene sequence: CDR1 SEHNR, CDR2 FQNEAQ (reference sequence). The CDR3 consists of 16 residues. The V and J ends lost 5 bases and 3 bases, in that order; junction bases with no gene match: 9. The CDR3 is CASSQYGTGDDYGYTF. The CDR3 region has the DNA TGTGCCAGCAGCCAATACGGGACAGGGGATGACTATGGCTACACCTTC.

The rearrangement joins TRBV30 to TRBJ1-1; TRBD1 might be the D (5 bases). The CDR3 covers 14 residues. Trimming left V 3 bases short and J 1 base short, with 12 bases between. Germline V CDR1 and CDR2: GTSNPN, SVGIG (reference sequence). CDR3 protein: CAWRNRQTNTEAFF. The CDR3 region has the DNA TGTGCCTGGAGAAACAGACAGACGAACACTGAAGCTTTCTTT. The full variable domain, rest sourced from reference TRBV30 and TRBJ1-1, is SQTIHQWPATLVQPVGSPLSLECTVEGTSNPNLYWYRQAAGRGLQLLFYSVGIGQISSEVPQNLSASRPQDRQFILSSKKLLLSDSGFYLCAWRNRQTNTEAFFGQGTRLTVV.

The chain is built from TRBV7-2 and TRBJ2-3; D possibly corresponds to TRBD2 (5 bases). Germline assignment: CDR1 SGHTA and CDR2 FQGNSA. The CDR3 runs 14 residues. Trimming shortened V by 1 base and J by 2 bases, and 7 bases separated the two germline ends. The CDR3 DNA reads as TGTGCCAGCAGCTTAGAGGGAGACACAGATACGCAGTATTTT. Protein sequence: CASSLEGDTDTQYF.

This chain joins TRBV4-2 and TRBJ1-2, with 8 nucleotides matching TRBD1. CDR3 length: 18 amino acids. Trimming removed 0 bases from V and 4 bases from J; junction bases left unmatched: 13. Looked up from germline, CDR1 is LGHNA and CDR2 is YNFKEQ. The CDR3 sequence: CASSQDRAGGGMFYGYTF. The CDR3 region has the DNA TGTGCCAGCAGCCAAGATCGGGCAGGGGGCGGGATGTTCTATGGCTACACCTTC.

The chain combines TRBV24-1 with TRBJ1-4; 8 positions agree with TRBD1. Germline values: CDR1 KGHDR, CDR2 SFDVKD. V lost 3 bases, J lost 8 bases, and 10 bases stayed unmatched. The CDR3 covers 16 residues. The CDR3 DNA is TGTGCCACCAGTGATGGCCGGGCAGGGGGCCTAGAAAAACTGTTTTTT. Its protein is CATSDGRAGGLEKLFF.

The chain combines TRBV19 with TRBJ1-1; 7 bases fit TRBD1. From germline, CDR1 is LNHDA and CDR2 SQIVND (reference sequence). The CDR3 has 13 residues. The junction had 3 bases not matched to a gene; V was cut back by 5 bases and J by 3 bases. The CDR3 region is CASSRTGDTEAFF. Here the CDR3 DNA reads TGTGCCAGTAGTCGAACAGGGGACACTGAAGCTTTCTTT. The full variable domain, rest sourced from reference TRBV19 and TRBJ1-1, is DGGITQSPKYLFRKEGQNVTLSCEQNLNHDAMYWYRQDPGQGLRLIYYSQIVNDFQKGDIAEGYSVSREKKESFPLTVTSAQKNPTAFYLCASSRTGDTEAFFGQGTRLTVV.

This chain connects TRBV7-8 to TRBJ1-2; D is unclear. Germline V CDR1 and CDR2: SGHVS, FQNEAQ. The CDR3 runs 16 residues. V was clipped by 3 bases and J by 3 bases, with 17 bases between them. The DNA for the CDR3 is TGTGCCAGCAGCTTCTCTCACACCATCCGTGACTATGGCTACACCTTC. This codes for CASSFSHTIRDYGYTF.

This clone appeared once. The chain carries TRBV6-2 or TRBV6-3 and TRBJ2-7; D is perhaps TRBD1 (6 bases). Trimming stripped 2 bases from V and 0 bases from J, with 14 bases between. Germline assignment: CDR1 MNHEY and CDR2 SVGEGT. This CDR3 spans 16 amino acids. CDR3 amino acids: CASSYEWGLSSYEQYF. CDR3 nucleotide sequence: TGTGCCAGCAGTTACGAGTGGGGGCTCAGCTCCTACGAGCAGTACTTC.

This chain uses TRBV19 with TRBJ1-5; D call uncertain. The CDR3 sequence is 12 residues long. The V gene lost 8 bases and the J gene lost 4 bases, with 9 bases spanning the gap. Germline loops: CDR1 LNHDA, CDR2 SQIVND (reference sequence). In nucleotides, the CDR3 is TGTGCCAGTGGCCTCATTAATCAGCCCCAGCATTTT. It codes for CASGLINQPQHF.

This clone is medium-sized in the sample. V is TRBV5-1 and J is TRBJ1-1, with TRBD1 identical over 7 bases. The V and J ends lost 3 bases and 1 base, in that order; junction bases with no gene match: 6. This CDR3 is 15 amino acids long. Germline CDR1 SGHRS, CDR2 YFSETQ. The CDR3 DNA is TGCGCCAGCAGCTATGGGGCAGGGGGGAACACTGAAGCTTTCTTT. Its translation is CASSYGAGGNTEAFF.

This clone was counted only a few times. V is TRBV4-2 and J is TRBJ2-7; TRBD1 might be the D (5 bases). The CDR3 is 14 residues long. Trimming pared 0 bases from V and 2 bases from J, leaving 8 bases between. CDR1 and CDR2 from the germline V gene are LGHNA and YNFKEQ. The CDR3 bases are TGTGCCAGCAGCCAAGACAGGGCAACCTACGAGCAGTACTTC. This sequence encodes CASSQDRATYEQYF.

The chain links TRBV10-1 to TRBJ2-3; possible D gene TRBD2, 5 bases. Germline loops: CDR1 WNHNN, CDR2 SYGVQD (reference sequence). Trimming removed 11 bases from V and 1 base from J, with 16 bases in between. This CDR3 has 14 amino acids. The DNA of the CDR3 is TGCGCCTCGAGGGCAGACACGCGCACAGATACGCAGTATTTT. Residues: CASRADTRTDTQYF.

This chain joins TRBV19 and TRBJ2-1; TRBD2 aligns across 8 bases. The CDR3 contains 16 residues. Germline assignment: CDR1 LNHDA and CDR2 SQIVND (reference sequence). With V trimmed by 3 bases and J by 5 bases, 9 bases remained unmatched. The DNA for the CDR3 is TGTGCCAGTAGTATCGCTGCGGGGGGCCTCGACAATGAGCAGTTCTTC. Translated, it gives CASSIAAGGLDNEQFF.